The source of this T cell receptor (beta chain) is a study of T cell responses to AZD1222 COVID-19 vaccine. Study-level results: Nearly half of spike-specific TCRs reportedly target unmutated variant regions. Repertoires were sampled only after the peak T cell response.

The method was immunoSEQ multiplex PCR; TCRdb's version includes in-frame clones alone and lacks a portion of them. The sample carries 160,000 or so clones, approximately 86% recorded once. Germline V gene data show CDR1 as LNHDA and CDR2 as SQIVND (reference sequence). V gave up 6 bases and J gave up 0 bases, with 12 bases separating them. CDR3 length equals 15 residues. Turning to this clone: Its target is unknown.

The sequence derives from an adult who had recovered from COVID-19. This specimen consisted of peripheral blood, obtained after recovery from COVID-19. The chain couples TRBV19 to TRBJ1-5; tentatively, D is TRBD1 (6 bases). DNA of the CDR3: TGTGCCAGTAGCCAAAGACAGGTTAGCAATCAGCCCCAGCATTTT. Translated: CASSQRQVSNQPQHF.